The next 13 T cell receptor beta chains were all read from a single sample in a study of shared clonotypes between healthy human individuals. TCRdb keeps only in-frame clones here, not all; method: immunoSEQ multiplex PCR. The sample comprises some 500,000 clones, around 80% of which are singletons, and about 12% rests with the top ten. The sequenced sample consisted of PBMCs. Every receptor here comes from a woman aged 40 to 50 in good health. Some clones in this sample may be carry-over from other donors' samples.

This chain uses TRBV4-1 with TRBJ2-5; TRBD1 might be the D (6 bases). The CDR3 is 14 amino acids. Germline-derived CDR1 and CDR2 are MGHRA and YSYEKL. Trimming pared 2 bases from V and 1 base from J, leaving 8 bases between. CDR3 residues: CASSQQGFQETQYF. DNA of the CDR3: TGCGCCAGCAGCCAACAGGGGTTCCAAGAGACCCAGTACTTC.

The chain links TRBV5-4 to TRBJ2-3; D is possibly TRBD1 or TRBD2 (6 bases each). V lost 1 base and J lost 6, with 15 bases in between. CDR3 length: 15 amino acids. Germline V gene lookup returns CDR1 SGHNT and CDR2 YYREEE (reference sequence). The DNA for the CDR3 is TGTGCCAGCAGCTTGATTCCGGGGGCAGCGGATACGCAGTATTTT. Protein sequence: CASSLIPGAADTQYF.

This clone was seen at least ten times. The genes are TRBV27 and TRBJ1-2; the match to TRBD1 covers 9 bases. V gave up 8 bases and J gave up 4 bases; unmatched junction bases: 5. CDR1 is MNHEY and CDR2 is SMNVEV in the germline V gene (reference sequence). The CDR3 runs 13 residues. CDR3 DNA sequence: TGTGCCAGCGCTACAGGGGGCCTCTATGGCTACACCTTC. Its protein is CASATGGLYGYTF.

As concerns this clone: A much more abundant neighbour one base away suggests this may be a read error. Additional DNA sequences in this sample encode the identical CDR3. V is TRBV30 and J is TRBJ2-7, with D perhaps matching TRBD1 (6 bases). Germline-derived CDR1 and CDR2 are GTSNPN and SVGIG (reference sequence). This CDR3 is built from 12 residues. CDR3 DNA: TGTGCCTGGAGTGGGGGGCGTTACGAGCAGTATTTC. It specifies CAWSGGRYEQYF.

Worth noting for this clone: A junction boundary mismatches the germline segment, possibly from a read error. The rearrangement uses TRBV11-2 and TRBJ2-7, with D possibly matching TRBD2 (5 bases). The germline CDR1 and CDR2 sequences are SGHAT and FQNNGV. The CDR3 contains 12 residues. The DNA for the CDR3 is TGTGCCAGCAGCCTAGACTACTACGAGCAGTACTTC. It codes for CASSLDYYEQYF.

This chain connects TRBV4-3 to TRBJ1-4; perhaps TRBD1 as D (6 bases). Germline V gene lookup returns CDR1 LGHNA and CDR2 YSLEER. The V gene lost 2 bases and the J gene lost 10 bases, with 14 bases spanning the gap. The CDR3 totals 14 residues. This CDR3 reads CASSQREGGGKLFF. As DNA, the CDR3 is TGCGCCAGCAGCCAAAGGGAGGGAGGGGGAAAACTGTTTTTT.

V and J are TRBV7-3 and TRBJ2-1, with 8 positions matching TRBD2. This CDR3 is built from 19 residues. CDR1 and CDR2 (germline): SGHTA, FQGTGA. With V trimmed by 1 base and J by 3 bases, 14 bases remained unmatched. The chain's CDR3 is CASSLNGRAEGVVYNEQFF. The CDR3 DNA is TGTGCCAGCAGCTTAAACGGGAGGGCCGAGGGAGTAGTCTACAATGAGCAGTTCTTC.

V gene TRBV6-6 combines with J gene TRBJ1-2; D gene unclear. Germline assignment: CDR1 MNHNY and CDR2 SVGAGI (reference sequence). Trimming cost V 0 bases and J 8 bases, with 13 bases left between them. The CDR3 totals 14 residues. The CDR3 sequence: CASSYSADYEGYTF. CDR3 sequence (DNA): TGTGCCAGCAGTTACTCGGCGGACTATGAGGGCTACACCTTC.

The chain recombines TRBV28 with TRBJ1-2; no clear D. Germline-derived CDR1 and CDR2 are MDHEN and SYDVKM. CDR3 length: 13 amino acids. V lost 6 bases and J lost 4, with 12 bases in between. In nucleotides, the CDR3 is TGTGCCAGCAGGAGATCAGGCGGCTATGGCTACACCTTC. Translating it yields CASRRSGGYGYTF.

CDR3 region: CASSLYGLYGYTF. CDR3 DNA sequence: TGTGCCAGCAGTTTATACGGACTCTATGGCTACACCTTC. The chain is built from TRBV28 and TRBJ1-2; D ambiguous. Germline V lookup: CDR1 MDHEN, CDR2 SYDVKM. Trimming removed 1 base from V and 4 bases from J, with 7 bases in between. The CDR3 has 13 amino acids.

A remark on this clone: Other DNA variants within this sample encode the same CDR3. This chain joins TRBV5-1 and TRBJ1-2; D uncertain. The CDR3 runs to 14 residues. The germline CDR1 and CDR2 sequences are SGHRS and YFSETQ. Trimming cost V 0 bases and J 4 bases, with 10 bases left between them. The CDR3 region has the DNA TGCGCCAGCAGCTTGGTTCCGGGTACCTATGGCTACACCTTC. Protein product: CASSLVPGTYGYTF.

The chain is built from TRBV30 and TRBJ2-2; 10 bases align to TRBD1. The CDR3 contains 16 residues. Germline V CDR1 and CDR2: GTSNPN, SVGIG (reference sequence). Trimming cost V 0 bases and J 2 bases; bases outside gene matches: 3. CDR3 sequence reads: CAWSVWDRGNTGELFF. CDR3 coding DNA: TGTGCCTGGAGTGTGTGGGACAGGGGTAACACCGGGGAGCTGTTTTTT. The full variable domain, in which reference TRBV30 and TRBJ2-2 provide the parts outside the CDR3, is SQTIHQWPATLVQPVGSPLSLECTVEGTSNPNLYWYRQAAGRGLQLLFYSVGIGQISSEVPQNLSASRPQDRQFILSSKKLLLSDSGFYLCAWSVWDRGNTGELFFGEGSRLTVL.

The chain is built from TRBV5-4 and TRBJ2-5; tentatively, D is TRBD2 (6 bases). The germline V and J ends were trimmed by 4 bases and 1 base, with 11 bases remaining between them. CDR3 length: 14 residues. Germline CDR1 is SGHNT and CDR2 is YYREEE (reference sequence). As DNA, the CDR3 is TGTGCCAGCAGCATTAGCGGCGGCCAAGAGACCCAGTACTTC. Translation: CASSISGGQETQYF.